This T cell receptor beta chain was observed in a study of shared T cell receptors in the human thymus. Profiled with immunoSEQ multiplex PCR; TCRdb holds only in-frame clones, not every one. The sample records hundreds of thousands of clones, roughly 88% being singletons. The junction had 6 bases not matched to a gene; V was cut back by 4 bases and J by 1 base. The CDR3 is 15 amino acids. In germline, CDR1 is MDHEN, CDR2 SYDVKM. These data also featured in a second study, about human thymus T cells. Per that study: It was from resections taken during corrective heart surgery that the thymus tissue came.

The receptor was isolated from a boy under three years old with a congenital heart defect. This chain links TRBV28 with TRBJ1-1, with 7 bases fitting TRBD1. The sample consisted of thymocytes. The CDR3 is CASSWPQGENTEAFF. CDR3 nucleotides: TGTGCCAGCAGTTGGCCCCAGGGGGAGAACACTGAAGCTTTCTTT.